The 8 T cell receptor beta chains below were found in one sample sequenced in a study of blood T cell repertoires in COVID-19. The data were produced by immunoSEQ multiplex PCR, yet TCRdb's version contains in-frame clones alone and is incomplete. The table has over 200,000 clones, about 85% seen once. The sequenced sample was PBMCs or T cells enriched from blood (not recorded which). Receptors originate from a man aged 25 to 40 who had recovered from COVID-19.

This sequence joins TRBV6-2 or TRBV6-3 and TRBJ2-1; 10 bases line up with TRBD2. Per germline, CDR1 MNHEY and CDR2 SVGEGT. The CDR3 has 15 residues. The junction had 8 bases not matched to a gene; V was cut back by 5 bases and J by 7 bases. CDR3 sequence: CASSLAGAESNEQFF. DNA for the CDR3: TGTGCCAGCAGTCTAGCGGGGGCAGAATCGAATGAGCAGTTCTTC.

The CDR3 reads CASSTDRANYGYTF. CDR3 sequence (DNA): TGTGCCAGCAGTACTGACAGAGCTAACTATGGCTACACCTTC. This rearrangement joins TRBV27 to TRBJ1-2; possibly TRBD1 for D (5 bases). The ends were cut back, 5 bases at V and 0 bases at J, with 10 bases in the middle. The CDR3 has 14 residues. Germline lookup yields CDR1 MNHEY and CDR2 SMNVEV (reference sequence).

The CDR3 loop reads CASSLFRGGEGYTF. The CDR3 DNA sequence: TGCGCCAGCAGCTTGTTTAGAGGGGGTGAGGGCTACACCTTC. The rearrangement joins TRBV5-1 to TRBJ1-2; D might be TRBD1 (6 bases). V lost 1 base and J lost 8, with 15 bases in between. Looked up from germline, CDR1 is SGHRS and CDR2 is YFSETQ. CDR3 length: 14 amino acids.

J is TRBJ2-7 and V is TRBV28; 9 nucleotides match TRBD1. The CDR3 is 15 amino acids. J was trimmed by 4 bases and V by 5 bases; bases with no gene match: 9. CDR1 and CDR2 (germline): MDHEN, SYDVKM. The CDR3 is CASSTLTGGLYEQYF. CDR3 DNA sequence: TGTGCCAGCAGTACCCTGACAGGGGGATTGTACGAGCAGTACTTC.

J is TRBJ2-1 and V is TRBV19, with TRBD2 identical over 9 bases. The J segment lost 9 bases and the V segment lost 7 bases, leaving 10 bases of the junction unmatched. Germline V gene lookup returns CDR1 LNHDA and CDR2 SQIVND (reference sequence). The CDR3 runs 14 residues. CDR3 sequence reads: CASTLAGGSSEQFF. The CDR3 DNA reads TGTGCCAGTACTCTCGCGGGGGGGAGTAGTGAGCAGTTCTTC.

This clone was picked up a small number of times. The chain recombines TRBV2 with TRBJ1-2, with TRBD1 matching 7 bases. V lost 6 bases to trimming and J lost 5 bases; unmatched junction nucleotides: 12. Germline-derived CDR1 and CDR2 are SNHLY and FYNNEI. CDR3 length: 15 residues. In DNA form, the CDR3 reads TGTGCCAGCAGCCGAACCGCAGGGGGAAGGTATGGCTACACCTTC. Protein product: CASSRTAGGRYGYTF.

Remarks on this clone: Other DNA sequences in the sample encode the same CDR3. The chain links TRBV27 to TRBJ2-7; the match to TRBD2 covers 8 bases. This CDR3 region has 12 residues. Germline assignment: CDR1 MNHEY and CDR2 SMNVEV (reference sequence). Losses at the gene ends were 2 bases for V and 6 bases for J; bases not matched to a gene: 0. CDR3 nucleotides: TGTGCCAGCAGTTTACTAGCGGGCGAGCAGTACTTC. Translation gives CASSLLAGEQYF.

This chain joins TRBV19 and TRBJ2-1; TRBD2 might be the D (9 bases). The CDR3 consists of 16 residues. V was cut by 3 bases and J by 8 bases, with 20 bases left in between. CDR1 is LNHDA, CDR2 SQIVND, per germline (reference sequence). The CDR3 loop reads CASSIPQAGGQDEQFF. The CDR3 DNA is TGTGCCAGTAGTATCCCCCAAGCGGGGGGACAGGATGAGCAGTTCTTC.